This T cell receptor (beta chain) was recorded in a study of blood T cell repertoires in COVID-19. CDR1 SGHAT and CDR2 FQNNGV come from the germline V gene. This CDR3 comprises 12 residues. Points on this clone: Germline and junction disagree at one end, which may indicate a read error.

TCRdb keeps only in-frame clones here, not all; method: immunoSEQ multiplex PCR. The sample lists a few hundred thousand clones; roughly 87% were seen once. The sample comprised peripheral blood. The receptor was derived from a human donor in a cohort sampled during active COVID-19. This chain joins TRBV11-2 and TRBJ1-4; the match to TRBD1 covers 10 bases. The CDR3 here is CASSLGTGVGIF. In DNA form, the CDR3 reads TGTGCCAGCAGCTTGGGGACAGGGGTAGGGATTTTT.